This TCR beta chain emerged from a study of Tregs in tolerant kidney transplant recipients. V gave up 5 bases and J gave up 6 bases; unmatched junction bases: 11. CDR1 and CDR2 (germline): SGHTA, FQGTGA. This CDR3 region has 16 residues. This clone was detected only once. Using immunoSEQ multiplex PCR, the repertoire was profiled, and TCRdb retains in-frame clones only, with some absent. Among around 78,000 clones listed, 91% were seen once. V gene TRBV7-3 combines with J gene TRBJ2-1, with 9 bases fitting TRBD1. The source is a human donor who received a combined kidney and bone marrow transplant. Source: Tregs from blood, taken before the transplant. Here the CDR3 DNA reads TGTGCCAGCAGCACTGGACAGGGGCTGATTGGCAATGAGCAGTTCTTC. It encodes CASSTGQGLIGNEQFF. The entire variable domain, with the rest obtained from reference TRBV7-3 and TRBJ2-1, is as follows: GAGVSQTPSNKVTEKGKYVELRCDPISGHTALYWYRQSLGQGPEFLIYFQGTGAADDSGLPNDRFFAVRPEGSVSTLKIQRTERGDSAVYLCASSTGQGLIGNEQFFGPGTRLTVL.